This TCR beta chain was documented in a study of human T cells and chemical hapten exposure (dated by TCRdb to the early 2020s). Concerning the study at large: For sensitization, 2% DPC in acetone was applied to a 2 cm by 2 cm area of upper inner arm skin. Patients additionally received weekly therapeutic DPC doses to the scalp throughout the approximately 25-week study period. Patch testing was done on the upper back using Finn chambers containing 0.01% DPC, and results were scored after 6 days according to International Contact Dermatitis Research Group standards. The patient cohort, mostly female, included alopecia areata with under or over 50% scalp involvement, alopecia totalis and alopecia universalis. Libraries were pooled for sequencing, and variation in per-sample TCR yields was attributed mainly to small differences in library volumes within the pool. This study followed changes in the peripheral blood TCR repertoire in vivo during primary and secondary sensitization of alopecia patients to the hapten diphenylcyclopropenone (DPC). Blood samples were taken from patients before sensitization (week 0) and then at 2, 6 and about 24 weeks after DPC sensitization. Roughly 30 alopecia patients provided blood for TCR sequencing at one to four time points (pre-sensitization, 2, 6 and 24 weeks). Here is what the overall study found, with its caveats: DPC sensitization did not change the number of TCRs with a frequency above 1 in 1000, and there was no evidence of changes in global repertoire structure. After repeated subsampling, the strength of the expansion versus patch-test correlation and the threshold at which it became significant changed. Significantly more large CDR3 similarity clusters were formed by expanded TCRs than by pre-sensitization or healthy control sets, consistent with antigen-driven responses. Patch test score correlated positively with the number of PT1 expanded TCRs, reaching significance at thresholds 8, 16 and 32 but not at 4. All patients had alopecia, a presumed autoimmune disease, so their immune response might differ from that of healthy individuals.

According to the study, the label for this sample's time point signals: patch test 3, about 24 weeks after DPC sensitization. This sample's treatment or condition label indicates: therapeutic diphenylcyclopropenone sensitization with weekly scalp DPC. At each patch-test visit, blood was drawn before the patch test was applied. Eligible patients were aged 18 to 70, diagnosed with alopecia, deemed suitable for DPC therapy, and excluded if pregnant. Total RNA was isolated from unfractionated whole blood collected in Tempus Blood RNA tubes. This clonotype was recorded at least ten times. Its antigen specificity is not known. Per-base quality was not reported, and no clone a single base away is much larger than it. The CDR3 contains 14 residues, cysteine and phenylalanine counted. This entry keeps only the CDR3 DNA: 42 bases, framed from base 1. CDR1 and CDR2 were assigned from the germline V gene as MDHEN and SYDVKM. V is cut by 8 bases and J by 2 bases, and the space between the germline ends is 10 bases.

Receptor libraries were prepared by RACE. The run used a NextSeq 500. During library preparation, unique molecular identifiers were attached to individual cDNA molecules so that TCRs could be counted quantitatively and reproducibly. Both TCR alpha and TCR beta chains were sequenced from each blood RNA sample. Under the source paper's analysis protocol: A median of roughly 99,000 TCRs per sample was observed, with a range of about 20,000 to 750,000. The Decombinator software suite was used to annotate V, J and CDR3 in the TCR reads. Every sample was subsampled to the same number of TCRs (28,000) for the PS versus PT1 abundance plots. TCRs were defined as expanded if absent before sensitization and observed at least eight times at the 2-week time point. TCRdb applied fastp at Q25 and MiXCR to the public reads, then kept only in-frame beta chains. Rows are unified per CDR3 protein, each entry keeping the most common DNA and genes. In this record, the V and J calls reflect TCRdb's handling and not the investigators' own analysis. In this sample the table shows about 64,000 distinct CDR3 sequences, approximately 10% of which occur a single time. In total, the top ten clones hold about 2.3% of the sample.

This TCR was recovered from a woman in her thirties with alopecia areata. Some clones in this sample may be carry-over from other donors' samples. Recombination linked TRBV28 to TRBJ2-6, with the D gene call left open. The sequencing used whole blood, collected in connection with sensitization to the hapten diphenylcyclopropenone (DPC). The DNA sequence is TGTGCCAGCTCCCTTCGAACTGGGGCCAACGTCCTGACTTTC. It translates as CASSLRTGANVLTF.